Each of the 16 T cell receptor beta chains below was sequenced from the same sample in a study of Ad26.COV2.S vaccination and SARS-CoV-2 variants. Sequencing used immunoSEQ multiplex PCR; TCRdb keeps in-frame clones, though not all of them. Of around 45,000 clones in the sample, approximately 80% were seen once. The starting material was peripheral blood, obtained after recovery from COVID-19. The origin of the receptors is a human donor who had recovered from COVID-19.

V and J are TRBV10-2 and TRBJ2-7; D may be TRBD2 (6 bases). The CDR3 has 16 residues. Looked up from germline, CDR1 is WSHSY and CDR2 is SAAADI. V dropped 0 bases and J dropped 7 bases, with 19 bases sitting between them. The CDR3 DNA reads TGCGCCAGCAGTGAGTCGGGACTCCCACTTACGGGGGAGCAGTACTTC. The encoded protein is CASSESGLPLTGEQYF.

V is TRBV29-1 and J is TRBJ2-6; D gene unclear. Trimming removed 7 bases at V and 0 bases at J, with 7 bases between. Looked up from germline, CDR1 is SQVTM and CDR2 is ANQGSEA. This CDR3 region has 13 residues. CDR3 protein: CSAPSSGANVLTF. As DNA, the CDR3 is TGCAGCGCCCCCAGCTCTGGGGCCAACGTCCTGACTTTC.

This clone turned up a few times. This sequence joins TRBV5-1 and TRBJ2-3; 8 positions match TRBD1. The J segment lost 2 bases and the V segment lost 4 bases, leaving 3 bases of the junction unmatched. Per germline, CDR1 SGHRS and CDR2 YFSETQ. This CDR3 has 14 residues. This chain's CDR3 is CASSRTGFTDTQYF. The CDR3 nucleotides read TGCGCCAGCAGCCGGACAGGGTTCACAGATACGCAGTATTTT. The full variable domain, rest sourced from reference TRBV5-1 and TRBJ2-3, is KAGVTQTPRYLIKTRGQQVTLSCSPISGHRSVSWYQQTPGQGLQFLFEYFSETQRNKGNFPGRFSGRQFSNSRSEMNVSTLELGDSALYLCASSRTGFTDTQYFGPGTRLTVL.

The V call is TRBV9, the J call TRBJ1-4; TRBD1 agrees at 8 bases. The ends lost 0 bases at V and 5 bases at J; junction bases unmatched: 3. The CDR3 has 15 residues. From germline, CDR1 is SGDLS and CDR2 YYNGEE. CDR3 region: CASSVDRGANEKLFF. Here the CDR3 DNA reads TGTGCCAGCAGCGTAGACAGGGGGGCGAATGAAAAACTGTTTTTT.

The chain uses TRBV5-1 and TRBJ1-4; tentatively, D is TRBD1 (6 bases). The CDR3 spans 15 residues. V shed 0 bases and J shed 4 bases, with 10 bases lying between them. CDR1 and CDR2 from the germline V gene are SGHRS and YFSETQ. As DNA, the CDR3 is TGCGCCAGCAGCTTGGAGGGGGATGGTAATGAAAAACTGTTTTTT. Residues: CASSLEGDGNEKLFF.

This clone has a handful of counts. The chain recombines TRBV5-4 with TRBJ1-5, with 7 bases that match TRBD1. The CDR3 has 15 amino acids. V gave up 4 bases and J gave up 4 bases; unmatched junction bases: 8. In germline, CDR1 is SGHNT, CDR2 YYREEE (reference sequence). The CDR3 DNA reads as TGTGCCAGCAGCCTAGACAGGGAGGCGAATCAGCCCCAGCATTTT. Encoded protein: CASSLDREANQPQHF.

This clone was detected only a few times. The CDR3 nucleotides are TGTGCCAGCAGTGGAGTGGGGCCGTTGGCTTTCTTT. Its translation: CASSGVGPLAFF. This chain connects TRBV12-3 or TRBV12-4 to TRBJ1-1; weak D call: TRBD1 (5 bases). Trimming took off 5 bases at V and 11 bases at J, with 15 bases between the two ends. The CDR3 covers 12 residues.

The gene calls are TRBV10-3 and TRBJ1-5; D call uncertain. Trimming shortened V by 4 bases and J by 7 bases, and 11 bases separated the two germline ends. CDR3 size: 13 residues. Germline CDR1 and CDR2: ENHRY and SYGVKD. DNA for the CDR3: TGTGCCATCAGTGGTCCCCAAGGGCAGCCCCAGCATTTT. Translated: CAISGPQGQPQHF.

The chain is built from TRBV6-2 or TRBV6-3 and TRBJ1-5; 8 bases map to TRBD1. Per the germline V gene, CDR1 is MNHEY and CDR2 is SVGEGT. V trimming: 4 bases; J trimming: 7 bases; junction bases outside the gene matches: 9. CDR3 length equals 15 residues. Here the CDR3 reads CASSSPGQGYQPQHF. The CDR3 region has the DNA TGTGCCAGCAGTTCCCCCGGACAGGGCTACCAGCCCCAGCATTTT.

Written as DNA, the CDR3 is TGTGCCAGCAGTTACCCGTTAATAGGGGGCGAAGATGGCTACACCTTC. Amino acid sequence: CASSYPLIGGEDGYTF. V usage is TRBV6-6 and J usage is TRBJ1-2; 7 bases are a match to TRBD1. Germline V gene lookup returns CDR1 MNHNY and CDR2 SVGAGI (reference sequence). The CDR3 totals 16 residues. V lost 2 bases and J lost 6; bases outside the gene matches: 12.

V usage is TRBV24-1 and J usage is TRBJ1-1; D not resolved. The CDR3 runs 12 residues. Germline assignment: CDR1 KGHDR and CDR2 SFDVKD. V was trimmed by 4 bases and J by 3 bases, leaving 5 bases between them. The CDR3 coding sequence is TGTGCCACCAGTGAGAGGGACACTGAAGCTTTCTTT. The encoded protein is CATSERDTEAFF.

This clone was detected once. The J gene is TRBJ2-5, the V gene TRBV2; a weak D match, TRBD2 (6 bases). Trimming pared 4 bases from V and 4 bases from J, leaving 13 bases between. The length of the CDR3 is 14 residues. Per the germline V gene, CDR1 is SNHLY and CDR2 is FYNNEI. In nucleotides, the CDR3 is TGTGCCAGCAGTGGACTAGGGCCCGCAGAGACCCAGTACTTC. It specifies CASSGLGPAETQYF.

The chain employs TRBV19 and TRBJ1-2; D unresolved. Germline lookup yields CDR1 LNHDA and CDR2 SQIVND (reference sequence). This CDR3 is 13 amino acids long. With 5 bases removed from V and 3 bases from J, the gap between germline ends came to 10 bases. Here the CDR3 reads CASSANSDYGYTF. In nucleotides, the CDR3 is TGTGCCAGTAGTGCCAACTCGGACTATGGCTACACCTTC. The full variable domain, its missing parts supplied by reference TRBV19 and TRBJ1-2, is DGGITQSPKYLFRKEGQNVTLSCEQNLNHDAMYWYRQDPGQGLRLIYYSQIVNDFQKGDIAEGYSVSREKKESFPLTVTSAQKNPTAFYLCASSANSDYGYTFGSGTRLTVV.

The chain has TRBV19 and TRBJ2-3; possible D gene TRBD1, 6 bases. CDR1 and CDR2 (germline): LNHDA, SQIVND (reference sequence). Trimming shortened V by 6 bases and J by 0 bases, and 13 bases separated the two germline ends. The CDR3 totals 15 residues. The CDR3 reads CASRWTDSSTDTQYF. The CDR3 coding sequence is TGTGCCAGTAGATGGACAGATTCTAGCACAGATACGCAGTATTTT. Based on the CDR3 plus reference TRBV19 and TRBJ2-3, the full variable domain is DGGITQSPKYLFRKEGQNVTLSCEQNLNHDAMYWYRQDPGQGLRLIYYSQIVNDFQKGDIAEGYSVSREKKESFPLTVTSAQKNPTAFYLCASRWTDSSTDTQYFGPGTRLTVL.

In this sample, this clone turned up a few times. CDR3 residues: CASSYSSGSGRDTQYF. The CDR3 DNA is TGTGCCAGCAGTTACTCCAGCGGGAGTGGAAGGGATACGCAGTATTTT. This chain links TRBV6-6 with TRBJ2-3; 8 bases align to TRBD2. The CDR3 loop spans 16 amino acids. Losses at the gene ends were 0 bases for V and 6 bases for J; bases not matched to a gene: 8. Germline CDR1 is MNHNY and CDR2 is SVGAGI (reference sequence).

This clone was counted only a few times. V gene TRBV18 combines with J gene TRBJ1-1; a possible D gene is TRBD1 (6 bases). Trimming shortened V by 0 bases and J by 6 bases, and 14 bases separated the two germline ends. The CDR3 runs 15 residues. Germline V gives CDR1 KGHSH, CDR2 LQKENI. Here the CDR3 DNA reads TGTGCCAGCTCACCACCGCGGGGGCCGACGGCTGAAGCTTTCTTT. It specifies CASSPPRGPTAEAFF. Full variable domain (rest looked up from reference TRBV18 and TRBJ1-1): NAGVMQNPRHLVRRRGQEARLRCSPMKGHSHVYWYRQLPEEGLKFMVYLQKENIIDESGMPKERFSAEFPKEGPSILRIQQVVRGDSAAYFCASSPPRGPTAEAFFGQGTRLTVV.